This entry lists 20 T cell receptor beta chains sequenced from one sample in a study of blood T cell dynamics during melanoma immunotherapy. The time point was: pre-treatment baseline. This table comes from immunoSEQ multiplex PCR, and its TCRdb copy is limited to in-frame clones, with some not included. Altogether roughly 23,000 clones are present, about nine tenths being singletons, with the ten largest covering roughly 1.1%. The specimen was blood, collected from a patient treated with checkpoint blockade. These receptors were obtained from a human donor with melanoma.

The CDR3 here is CASSILSGTGSNQPQHF. CDR3 DNA: TGTGCCAGTAGTATATTATCTGGGACAGGGTCAAATCAGCCCCAGCATTTT. V and J are TRBV19 and TRBJ1-5, with 9 bases matching TRBD1. V lost 2 bases to trimming and J lost 4 bases; unmatched junction nucleotides: 9. This CDR3 spans 17 amino acids. Germline V gene sequence: CDR1 LNHDA, CDR2 SQIVND (reference sequence).

The rearrangement links TRBV9 to TRBJ2-2; no firm D call. The CDR3 length is 13 residues. The V gene's germline CDR1 is SGDLS and CDR2 YYNGEE. Trimming took 3 bases from V and 6 from J, leaving 9 bases between them. CDR3 bases: TGTGCCAGCAGCGCCCCGGGTTCCGGGGAGCTGTTTTTT. Translating it yields CASSAPGSGELFF.

V usage is TRBV11-2 and J usage is TRBJ2-3; TRBD2 matches at 11 bases. CDR1 is SGHAT and CDR2 is FQNNGV in the germline V gene. The ends lost 5 bases at V and 0 bases at J; junction bases unmatched: 10. The CDR3 runs to 18 residues. The CDR3 DNA follows: TGTGCCAGCAGCCGAGGACTAGCGGGTTTAAAAAGCACAGATACGCAGTATTTT. Translating it yields CASSRGLAGLKSTDTQYF.

This clone was counted once. The chain recombines TRBV6-6 with TRBJ1-3; TRBD1 is a possible D gene (5 bases). In germline, CDR1 is MNHNY, CDR2 SVGAGI (reference sequence). Trimming shortened V by 6 bases and J by 10 bases, and 16 bases separated the two germline ends. The CDR3 is made up of 13 amino acids. The DNA of the CDR3 is TGTGCCAGCAGCGGGACGCACCTAGGGACCATATATTTT. It is translated as CASSGTHLGTIYF.

This clone turned up a few times. The chain uses TRBV19 and TRBJ1-5; D uncertain. Trimming pared 1 base from V and 0 bases from J, leaving 10 bases between. Germline CDR1 and CDR2: LNHDA and SQIVND (reference sequence). This CDR3 contains 16 residues. CDR3 bases: TGTGCCAGTAGTATAGGTACCGGATATAGCAATCAGCCCCAGCATTTT. It is translated as CASSIGTGYSNQPQHF.

The chain carries TRBV27 and TRBJ1-4; D might be TRBD1 (5 bases). Trimming shortened V by 6 bases and J by 6 bases, and 20 bases separated the two germline ends. The CDR3 loop spans 16 amino acids. Germline CDR1 MNHEY, CDR2 SMNVEV (reference sequence). In DNA, the CDR3 is TGTGCCAGCAGCCCCTTTGAGGGGAAGGGCGATGAAAAACTGTTTTTT. It encodes CASSPFEGKGDEKLFF.

Details on this clone: The same CDR3 arises from other DNA sequences in this sample as well. The chain joins TRBV11-2 to TRBJ2-2; either TRBD1 or TRBD2 may supply D (5 bases each). CDR1 and CDR2 (germline): SGHAT, FQNNGV. V lost 1 base and J 3 bases, leaving 15 bases between the germline ends. The CDR3 runs 17 residues. DNA for the CDR3: TGTGCCAGCAGCTTAGGGGCCGGGACCAGCTACACCGGGGAGCTGTTTTTT. Amino acid sequence: CASSLGAGTSYTGELFF.

This clone appeared a single time. The chain couples TRBV9 to TRBJ1-5; the D gene is possibly TRBD1 (6 bases). V lost 4 bases, J lost 6 bases, and 14 bases lay in between. Germline loops: CDR1 SGDLS, CDR2 YYNGEE. This CDR3 has 14 residues. Here the CDR3 DNA reads TGTGCCAGCAGCCAGACAGGTATTGGTCAGCCCCAGCATTTT. The encoded protein is CASSQTGIGQPQHF.

The rearrangement links TRBV5-1 to TRBJ2-2; D remains ambiguous. This CDR3 contains 15 residues. V lost 5 bases and J 2 bases, leaving 13 bases between the germline ends. Looked up from germline, CDR1 is SGHRS and CDR2 is YFSETQ. DNA of the CDR3: TGCGCCAGCAGGTACGGGCTGGGAAACACCGGGGAGCTGTTTTTT. Its translation: CASRYGLGNTGELFF.

The chain is built from TRBV19 and TRBJ2-3; 8 nucleotides agree with TRBD1. V lost 5 bases to trimming and J lost 0 bases; unmatched junction nucleotides: 4. The CDR3 spans 15 residues. Looked up from germline, CDR1 is LNHDA and CDR2 is SQIVND (reference sequence). CDR3 protein: CASSPQGASTDTQYF. The CDR3 DNA reads as TGTGCCAGTAGTCCCCAGGGGGCAAGCACAGATACGCAGTATTTT.

The chain joins TRBV28 to TRBJ2-7, with a weak D call TRBD2 (6 bases). The CDR3 has 18 amino acids. V dropped 5 bases and J dropped 6 bases, with 29 bases sitting between them. CDR1 is MDHEN and CDR2 is SYDVKM in the germline V gene. CDR3 sequence (DNA): TGTGCCAGCAGTCTTTTTGGGGGGTTACTAGCCCCAACTGTCGAGCAGTACTTC. It translates to CASSLFGGLLAPTVEQYF.

This chain uses TRBV4-1 with TRBJ2-1; 11 positions match TRBD2. The CDR3 spans 18 residues. Trimming removed 1 base from V and 5 bases from J; junction bases left unmatched: 10. The germline CDR1 and CDR2 sequences are MGHRA and YSYEKL. The CDR3 sequence: CASSQVDSGRAYHNEQFF. The CDR3, as DNA: TGCGCCAGCAGCCAAGTAGATAGCGGGAGGGCTTATCACAATGAGCAGTTCTTC.

The chain has TRBV2 and TRBJ1-2; no definite D call. The CDR3 covers 13 residues. Looked up from germline, CDR1 is SNHLY and CDR2 is FYNNEI. V was trimmed by 3 bases and J by 8 bases, leaving 13 bases between them. This CDR3 is CASSDNGMGGYTF. The CDR3 nucleotides are TGTGCCAGCAGTGATAACGGAATGGGAGGCTACACCTTC.

CDR3 region: CASSRDPRPYTNEQFF. In DNA, the CDR3 is TGTGCCAGTAGCCGGGACCCCCGTCCGTACACGAATGAGCAGTTCTTC. The chain combines TRBV19 with TRBJ2-1; D tentatively fits TRBD1 or TRBD2 (5 bases each). Trimming shortened V by 6 bases and J by 7 bases, and 22 bases separated the two germline ends. Per germline, CDR1 LNHDA and CDR2 SQIVND (reference sequence). This CDR3 spans 16 amino acids.

The V and J genes are TRBV19 and TRBJ2-1, with 9 bases identical to TRBD1. After removal of 1 base from V and 1 base from J, the junction contained 8 bases not matched to a gene. The CDR3 extends over 18 amino acids. The germline gives CDR1 LNHDA, CDR2 SQIVND (reference sequence). CDR3 nucleotide sequence: TGTGCCAGTAGTATAGGCGGCCCCGGGACAGGGTCCTACAATGAGCAGTTCTTC. Its protein is CASSIGGPGTGSYNEQFF. Using reference TRBV19 and TRBJ2-1 for the parts outside the CDR3, the full variable domain is DGGITQSPKYLFRKEGQNVTLSCEQNLNHDAMYWYRQDPGQGLRLIYYSQIVNDFQKGDIAEGYSVSREKKESFPLTVTSAQKNPTAFYLCASSIGGPGTGSYNEQFFGPGTRLTVL.

This chain links TRBV5-1 with TRBJ2-7, with 7 bases aligning to TRBD1. The CDR3 loop spans 14 amino acids. V trimming: 0 bases; J trimming: 2 bases; junction bases outside the gene matches: 2. The V gene's germline CDR1 is SGHRS and CDR2 YFSETQ. Written as DNA, the CDR3 is TGCGCCAGCAGCTTGGCCGGGACAGCCTACGAGCAGTACTTC. Translated: CASSLAGTAYEQYF.

V gene TRBV5-6 combines with J gene TRBJ1-2, with D unclear. Germline V gives CDR1 SGHDT, CDR2 YYEEEE. V lost 3 bases and J lost 4, with 4 bases in between. CDR3 size: 11 residues. The CDR3 sequence: CASSSSYGYTF. DNA for the CDR3: TGTGCCAGCAGCTCGAGCTATGGCTACACCTTC.

This clone came up once. V and J are TRBV5-1 and TRBJ2-7, with a tentative D call TRBD2 (6 bases). CDR3 length: 14 residues. V was cut by 4 bases and J by 6 bases, with 17 bases left in between. Germline CDR1 and CDR2: SGHRS and YFSETQ. The CDR3: CASSPVGGEGEQYF. The CDR3 DNA is TGCGCCAGCAGCCCTGTGGGGGGAGAGGGCGAGCAGTACTTC.

J is TRBJ1-5 and V is TRBV19, with a tentative D call TRBD1 (6 bases). The CDR3 loop spans 13 amino acids. V dropped 5 bases and J dropped 4 bases, with 9 bases sitting between them. CDR1 LNHDA and CDR2 SQIVND come from the germline V gene (reference sequence). The CDR3 DNA reads as TGTGCCAGTAGTCCCGGGACAAATCAGCCCCAGCATTTT. This sequence encodes CASSPGTNQPQHF.

This chain connects TRBV5-1 to TRBJ1-1; tentative D call: TRBD1 (5 bases). Germline CDR1 SGHRS, CDR2 YFSETQ. The germline V and J ends were trimmed by 0 bases and 0 bases, with 6 bases remaining between them. This CDR3 is built from 14 residues. CDR3 DNA: TGCGCCAGCAGCTTGGGGGGCATGAACACTGAAGCTTTCTTT. Its protein is CASSLGGMNTEAFF. The full variable domain, in which reference TRBV5-1 and TRBJ1-1 provide the parts outside the CDR3, is KAGVTQTPRYLIKTRGQQVTLSCSPISGHRSVSWYQQTPGQGLQFLFEYFSETQRNKGNFPGRFSGRQFSNSRSEMNVSTLELGDSALYLCASSLGGMNTEAFFGQGTRLTVV.